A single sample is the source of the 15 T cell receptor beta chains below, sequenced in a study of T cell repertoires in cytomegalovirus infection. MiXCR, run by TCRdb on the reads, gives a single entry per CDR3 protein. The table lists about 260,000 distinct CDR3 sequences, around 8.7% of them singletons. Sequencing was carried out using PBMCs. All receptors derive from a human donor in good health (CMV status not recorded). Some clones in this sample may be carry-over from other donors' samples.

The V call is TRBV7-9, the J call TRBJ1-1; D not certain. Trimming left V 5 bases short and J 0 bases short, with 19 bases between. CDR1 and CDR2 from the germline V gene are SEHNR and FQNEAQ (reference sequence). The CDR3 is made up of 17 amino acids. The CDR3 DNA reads TGTGCCAGCAGCGGCCGGAGGCTTAGGAGGGTGAACACTGAAGCTTTCTTT. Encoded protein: CASSGRRLRRVNTEAFF.

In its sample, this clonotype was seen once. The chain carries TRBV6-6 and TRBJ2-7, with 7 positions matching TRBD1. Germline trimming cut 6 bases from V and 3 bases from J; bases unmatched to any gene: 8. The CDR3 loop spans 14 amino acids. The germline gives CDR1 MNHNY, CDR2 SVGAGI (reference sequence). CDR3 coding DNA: TGTGCCAGCAGCAGGGACAGCTTCCTCTACGAGCAGTACTTC. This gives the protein CASSRDSFLYEQYF.

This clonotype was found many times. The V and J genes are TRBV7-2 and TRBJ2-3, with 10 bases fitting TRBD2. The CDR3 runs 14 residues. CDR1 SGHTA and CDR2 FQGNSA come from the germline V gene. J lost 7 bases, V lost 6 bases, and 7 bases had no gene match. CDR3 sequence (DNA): TGTGCCAGCAGTGGAGCGGGAGGGGGATATACGCAGTATTTT. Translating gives CASSGAGGGYTQYF.

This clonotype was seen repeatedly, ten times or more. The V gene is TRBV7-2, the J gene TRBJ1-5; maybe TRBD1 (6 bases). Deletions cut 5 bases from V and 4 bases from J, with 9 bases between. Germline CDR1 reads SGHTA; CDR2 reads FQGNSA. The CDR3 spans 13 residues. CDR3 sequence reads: CASSRDKNQPQHF. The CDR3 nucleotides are TGTGCCAGCAGCCGGGACAAAAATCAGCCCCAGCATTTT.

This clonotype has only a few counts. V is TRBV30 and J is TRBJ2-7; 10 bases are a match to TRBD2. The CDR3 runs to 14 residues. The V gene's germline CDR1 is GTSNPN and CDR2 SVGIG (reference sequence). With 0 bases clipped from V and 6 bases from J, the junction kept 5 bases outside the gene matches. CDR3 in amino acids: CAWSVPSGSTEQYF. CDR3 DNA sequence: TGTGCCTGGAGTGTACCTAGCGGGAGCACCGAGCAGTACTTC.

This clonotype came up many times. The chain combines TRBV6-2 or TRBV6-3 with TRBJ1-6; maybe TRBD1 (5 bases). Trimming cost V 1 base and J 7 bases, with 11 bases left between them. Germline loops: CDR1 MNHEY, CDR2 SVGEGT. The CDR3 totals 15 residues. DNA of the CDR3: TGTGCCAGCAGTTACTGGACAAGGACCAATTCACCCCTCCACTTT. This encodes CASSYWTRTNSPLHF.

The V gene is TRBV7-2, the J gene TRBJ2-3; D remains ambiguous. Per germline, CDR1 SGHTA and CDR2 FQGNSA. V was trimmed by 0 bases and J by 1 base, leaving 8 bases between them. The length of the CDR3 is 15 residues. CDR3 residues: CASSLASSGTDTQYF. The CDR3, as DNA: TGTGCCAGCAGCTTAGCCTCCAGCGGCACAGATACGCAGTATTTT.

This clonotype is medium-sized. The CDR3 here is CASKRWTTAFF. DNA of the CDR3: TGTGCCAGTAAAAGGTGGACAACAGCTTTCTTT. V and J are TRBV7-2 and TRBJ1-1, with D perhaps matching TRBD1 (5 bases). From germline, CDR1 is SGHTA and CDR2 FQGNSA. Trimming shortened V by 9 bases and J by 10 bases, and 15 bases separated the two germline ends. This CDR3 is 11 amino acids long.

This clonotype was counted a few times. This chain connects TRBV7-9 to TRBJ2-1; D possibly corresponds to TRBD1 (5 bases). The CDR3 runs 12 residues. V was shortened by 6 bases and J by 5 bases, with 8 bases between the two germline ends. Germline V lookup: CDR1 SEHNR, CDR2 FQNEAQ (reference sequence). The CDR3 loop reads CASSGADNEQFF. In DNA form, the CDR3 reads TGTGCCAGCAGTGGGGCGGACAATGAGCAGTTCTTC.

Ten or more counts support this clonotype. The CDR3: CASKGGGGSYNEQFF. The CDR3 coding sequence is TGTGCCAGCAAAGGCGGCGGGGGTTCCTACAATGAGCAGTTCTTC. The chain carries TRBV7-2 and TRBJ2-1; 7 bases map to TRBD2. CDR3 length: 15 amino acids. V was clipped by 7 bases and J by 1 base; unmatched bases: 7. The germline gives CDR1 SGHTA, CDR2 FQGNSA.

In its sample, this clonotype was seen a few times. The CDR3 spells CASSPQGKNTEAFF. The CDR3 nucleotides read TGTGCCAGCAGCCCTCAGGGGAAGAACACTGAAGCTTTCTTT. The V gene is TRBV7-9, the J gene TRBJ1-1; D might be TRBD1 (6 bases). V was cut by 5 bases and J by 1 base, with 11 bases left in between. In germline, CDR1 is SEHNR, CDR2 FQNEAQ (reference sequence). The length of the CDR3 is 14 residues.

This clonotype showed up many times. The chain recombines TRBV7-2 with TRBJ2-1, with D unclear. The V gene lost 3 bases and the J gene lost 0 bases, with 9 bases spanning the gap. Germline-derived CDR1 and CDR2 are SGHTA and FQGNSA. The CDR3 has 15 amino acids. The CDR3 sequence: CASSFVSISYNEQFF. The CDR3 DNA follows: TGTGCCAGCAGCTTCGTCAGTATCTCCTACAATGAGCAGTTCTTC.

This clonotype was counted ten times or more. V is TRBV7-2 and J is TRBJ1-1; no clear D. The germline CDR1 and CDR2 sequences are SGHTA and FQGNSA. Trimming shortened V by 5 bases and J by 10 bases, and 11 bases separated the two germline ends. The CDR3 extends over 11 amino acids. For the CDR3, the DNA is TGTGCCAGCAGCGCTCAGTGGGGAGCTTTCTTT. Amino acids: CASSAQWGAFF.

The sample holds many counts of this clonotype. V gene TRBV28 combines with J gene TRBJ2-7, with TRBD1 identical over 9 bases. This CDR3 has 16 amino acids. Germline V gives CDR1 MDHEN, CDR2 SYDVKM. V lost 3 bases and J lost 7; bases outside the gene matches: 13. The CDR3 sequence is CASSLITGTGIWEQYF. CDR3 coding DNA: TGTGCCAGCAGTTTGATTACCGGGACAGGGATTTGGGAGCAGTACTTC.

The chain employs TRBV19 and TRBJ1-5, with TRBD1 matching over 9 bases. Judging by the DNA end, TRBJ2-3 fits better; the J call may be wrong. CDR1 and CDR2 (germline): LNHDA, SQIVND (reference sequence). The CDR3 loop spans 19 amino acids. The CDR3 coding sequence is TGTGCCAGTAGTATAGGCCCGGGTCCCCGGACAGGGGTCAATCAGCCCCAGTATTTT. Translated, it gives CASSIGPGPRTGVNQPQYF.